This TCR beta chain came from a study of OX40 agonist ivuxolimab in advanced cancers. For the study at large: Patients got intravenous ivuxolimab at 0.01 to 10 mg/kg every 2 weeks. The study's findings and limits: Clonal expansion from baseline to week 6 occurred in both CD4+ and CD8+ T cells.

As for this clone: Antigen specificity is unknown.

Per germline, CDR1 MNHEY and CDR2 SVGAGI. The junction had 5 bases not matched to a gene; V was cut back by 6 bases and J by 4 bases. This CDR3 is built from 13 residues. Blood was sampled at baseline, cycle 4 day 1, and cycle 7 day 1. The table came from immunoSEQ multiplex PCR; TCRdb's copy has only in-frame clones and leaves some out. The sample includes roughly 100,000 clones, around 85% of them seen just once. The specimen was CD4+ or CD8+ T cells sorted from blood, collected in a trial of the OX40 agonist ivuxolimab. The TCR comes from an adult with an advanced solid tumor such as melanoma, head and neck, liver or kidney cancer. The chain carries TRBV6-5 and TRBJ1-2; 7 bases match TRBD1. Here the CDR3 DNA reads TGTGCCAGCAGCTTTCGACAGGGCTATGGCTACACCTTC. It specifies CASSFRQGYGYTF.